A single sample gave rise to the 17 T cell receptor beta chains below, sequenced in a study of T cell responses to AZD1222 COVID-19 vaccine (TCRdb year 2021). Library prep was done by the immunoSEQ multiplex PCR assay. Sourced from immuneACCESS, this table was stored by TCRdb with only in-frame sequences that have V and J called. A share of the clones is absent; for the studies checked, an unresolved V gene accounts for under half, and the remainder has no known explanation. For this sample there are tens of thousands of clones; about 90% appear just once. 1.3% of the sample goes to the ten largest clones. Read against the paper, the sample's time point label means: about 28 days (+/-7) after the second vaccine dose. The source material was peripheral blood, sampled 28 days after the second AZD1222 dose. Source of these receptors: an adult who received the AZD1222 COVID-19 vaccine.

V and J are TRBV7-9 and TRBJ1-1; 8 nucleotides align to TRBD1. The junction had 7 bases not matched to a gene; V was cut back by 3 bases and J by 1 base. The CDR3 contains 16 residues. CDR1 is SEHNR, CDR2 FQNEAQ, per germline (reference sequence). The CDR3 DNA reads TGTGCCAGCAGCTTCGGCAGGGGGCGAGGGAACACTGAAGCTTTCTTT. This gives the protein CASSFGRGRGNTEAFF.

This chain uses TRBV4-3 with TRBJ1-1; TRBD1 agrees at 7 bases. Germline loops: CDR1 LGHNA, CDR2 YSLEER. V trimming: 2 bases; J trimming: 5 bases; junction bases outside the gene matches: 5. The CDR3 length is 14 residues. CDR3 nucleotides: TGCGCCAGCAGCCAAAATGCACAGGGGACTGAAGCTTTCTTT. Translated, it gives CASSQNAQGTEAFF.

CDR3 nucleotides: TGCGCCAGCAGCTTGGGTCTCTCAGGGGGCGACACCGGGGAGCTGTTTTTT. Its protein is CASSLGLSGGDTGELFF. This chain links TRBV5-1 with TRBJ2-2, with 8 nucleotides matching TRBD1. The ends lost 0 bases at V and 3 bases at J; junction bases unmatched: 7. The CDR3 loop spans 17 amino acids. Germline V gives CDR1 SGHRS, CDR2 YFSETQ. Using reference TRBV5-1 and TRBJ2-2 for the parts outside the CDR3, the full variable domain is KAGVTQTPRYLIKTRGQQVTLSCSPISGHRSVSWYQQTPGQGLQFLFEYFSETQRNKGNFPGRFSGRQFSNSRSEMNVSTLELGDSALYLCASSLGLSGGDTGELFFGEGSRLTVL.

The chain joins TRBV7-9 to TRBJ1-3; 8 nucleotides align to TRBD1. The V segment lost 5 bases and the J segment 2 bases; nucleotides outside the gene matches: 2. The CDR3 loop spans 14 amino acids. Germline V lookup: CDR1 SEHNR, CDR2 FQNEAQ (reference sequence). CDR3 in DNA: TGTGCCAGCAGCGTGACAGGGGCTGGAAACACCATATATTTT. Amino acids: CASSVTGAGNTIYF.

This sequence joins TRBV4-3 and TRBJ1-2, with 7 bases that match TRBD1. CDR3 length equals 15 residues. Trimming took 4 bases from V and 2 from J; bases not matched to a gene: 7. CDR1 is LGHNA and CDR2 is YSLEER in the germline V gene. The CDR3, as DNA: TGCGCCAGCAGCCGAGACAGGGCTATAAACTATGGCTACACCTTC. It encodes CASSRDRAINYGYTF.

The chain combines TRBV28 with TRBJ1-2; D is possibly TRBD1 (5 bases). This CDR3 comprises 12 residues. V dropped 5 bases and J dropped 7 bases, with 11 bases sitting between them. The germline CDR1 and CDR2 sequences are MDHEN and SYDVKM. DNA for the CDR3: TGTGCCAGCAGTATGGGGGGAGGTGGCTACACCTTC. Translated, it gives CASSMGGGGYTF.

The chain is built from TRBV6-1 and TRBJ1-5; 10 nucleotides match TRBD1. V lost 4 bases, J lost 1 base, and 7 bases stayed unmatched. CDR3 size: 17 residues. The V gene's germline CDR1 is MNHNS and CDR2 SASEGT. The CDR3 region has the DNA TGTGCCAGCAGTGGTTCTGGGGGACAGGGGAGCAATCAGCCCCAGCATTTT. This encodes CASSGSGGQGSNQPQHF.

The V call is TRBV4-3, the J call TRBJ1-1; possible D gene TRBD1, 6 bases. The CDR3 covers 16 residues. Per the germline V gene, CDR1 is LGHNA and CDR2 is YSLEER. Between the trimmed V and J ends, which lost 2 bases and 1 base, there was a span of 14 bases. The CDR3 here is CASSQRGRDRNTEAFF. The CDR3 DNA follows: TGCGCCAGCAGCCAACGGGGGCGAGATAGGAACACTGAAGCTTTCTTT.

The J gene is TRBJ1-3, the V gene TRBV4-3; no definite D call. Trimming cost V 4 bases and J 4 bases, with 14 bases left between them. The germline V gene encodes CDR1 LGHNA and CDR2 YSLEER. This CDR3 comprises 15 residues. The CDR3 protein is CASSLSAGSGNTIYF. The CDR3 DNA reads as TGCGCCAGCAGCCTCAGTGCGGGATCCGGAAACACCATATATTTT.

This clone was recorded only once. J is TRBJ2-1 and V is TRBV10-1, with TRBD1 identical over 7 bases. V lost 6 bases, J lost 5 bases, and 4 bases stayed unmatched. Germline V CDR1 and CDR2: WNHNN, SYGVQD (reference sequence). The CDR3 length is 13 residues. CDR3 sequence reads: CASSQTGNNEQFF. The CDR3 nucleotides are TGCGCCAGCAGCCAGACAGGGAACAATGAGCAGTTCTTC.

CDR3 coding DNA: TGTGCCAGCAGCCTGAGGACAGATCAAGAGACCCAGTACTTC. It yields the protein CASSLRTDQETQYF. The chain employs TRBV13 and TRBJ2-5; possibly TRBD1 for D (6 bases). CDR1 is PRHDT, CDR2 FYEKMQ, per germline (reference sequence). V lost 5 bases and J lost 2, with 12 bases in between. The CDR3 consists of 14 residues. The full variable domain, rest sourced from reference TRBV13 and TRBJ2-5, is AAGVIQSPRHLIKEKRETATLKCYPIPRHDTVYWYQQGPGQDPQFLISFYEKMQSDKGSIPDRFSAQQFSDYHSELNMSSLELGDSALYFCASSLRTDQETQYFGPGTRLLVL.

A note on this clone: A read error may produce the germline difference seen at one junction end. The chain employs TRBV7-7 and TRBJ2-3; 9 bases match TRBD2. The V gene's germline CDR1 is SSHAT and CDR2 FNYEAQ (reference sequence). This CDR3 region has 15 residues. In nucleotides, the CDR3 is TGTGCTAGCAGCTTAGGTGGAGCGGGAGGCGATACGCAGTATTTT. Encoded protein: CASSLGGAGGDTQYF.

This clone was observed a handful of times. The chain employs TRBV6-5 and TRBJ1-2; 8 bases match TRBD1. Germline assignment: CDR1 MNHEY and CDR2 SVGAGI. Unmatched junction bases numbered 4, after V lost 6 bases and J lost 4 bases. This CDR3 is 13 amino acids long. CDR3 in amino acids: CASRTTGAYGYTF. The CDR3 DNA is TGTGCCAGCAGAACGACAGGGGCCTATGGCTACACCTTC.

The chain uses TRBV7-2 and TRBJ1-1; D is unclear. This CDR3 is built from 15 residues. Germline V gene lookup returns CDR1 SGHTA and CDR2 FQGNSA. Trimming pared 5 bases from V and 3 bases from J, leaving 16 bases between. Here the CDR3 reads CASSPQSREDTEAFF. The CDR3 DNA follows: TGTGCCAGCAGCCCTCAATCGAGGGAGGACACTGAAGCTTTCTTT.

This chain uses TRBV7-8 with TRBJ1-1, with D unresolved. From germline, CDR1 is SGHVS and CDR2 FQNEAQ. This CDR3 is 14 amino acids long. Trimming took 1 base from V and 1 from J, leaving 7 bases between them. The CDR3 bases are TGTGCCAGCAGCTTAGTAGCGGGGAACACTGAAGCTTTCTTT. This codes for CASSLVAGNTEAFF.

CDR3 residues: CASSMGQAQTGANVLTF. The DNA of the CDR3 is TGTGCCAGCAGCATGGGACAGGCCCAAACCGGGGCCAACGTCCTGACTTTC. This chain uses TRBV7-8 with TRBJ2-6, with 8 bases lining up with TRBD1. The CDR3 extends over 17 amino acids. V was pared by 5 bases and J by 4 bases, with 10 bases of the junction left unmatched. Germline-derived CDR1 and CDR2 are SGHVS and FQNEAQ. Together with reference TRBV7-8 and TRBJ2-6, the CDR3 gives the full variable domain: GAGVSQSPRYKVAKRGQDVALRCDPISGHVSLFWYQQALGQGPEFLTYFQNEAQLDKSGLPSDRFFAERPEGSVSTLKIQRTQQEDSAVYLCASSMGQAQTGANVLTFGAGSRLTVL.

The chain couples TRBV2 to TRBJ2-1; D perhaps matches TRBD2 (6 bases). Trimming took 6 bases from V and 6 from J, leaving 9 bases between them. The germline V gene encodes CDR1 SNHLY and CDR2 FYNNEI. The CDR3 has 12 amino acids. The CDR3 DNA is TGTGCCAGCAGGTCTAGCGTCAATGAGCAGTTCTTC. Protein sequence: CASRSSVNEQFF.